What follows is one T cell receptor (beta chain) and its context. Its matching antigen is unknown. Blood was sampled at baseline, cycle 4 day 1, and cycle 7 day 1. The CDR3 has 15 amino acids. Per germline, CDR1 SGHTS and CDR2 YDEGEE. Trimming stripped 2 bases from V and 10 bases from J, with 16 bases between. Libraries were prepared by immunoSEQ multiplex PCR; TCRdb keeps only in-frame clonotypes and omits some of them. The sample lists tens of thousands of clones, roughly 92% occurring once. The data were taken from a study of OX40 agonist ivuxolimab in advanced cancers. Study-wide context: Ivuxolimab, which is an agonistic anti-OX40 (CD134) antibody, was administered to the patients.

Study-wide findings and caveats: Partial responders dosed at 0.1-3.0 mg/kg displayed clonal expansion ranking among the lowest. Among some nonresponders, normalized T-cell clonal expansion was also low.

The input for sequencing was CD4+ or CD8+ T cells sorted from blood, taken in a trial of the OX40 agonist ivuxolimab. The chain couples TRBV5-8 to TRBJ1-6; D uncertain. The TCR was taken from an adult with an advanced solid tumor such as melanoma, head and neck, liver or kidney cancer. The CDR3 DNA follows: TGTGCCAGCAGCTTCCAACTAAAATCCGGATCACCCCTCCACTTT. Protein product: CASSFQLKSGSPLHF.